These 13 T cell receptor beta chains came from one sample sequenced in a study of TIL therapy for anti-PD-1-resistant metastatic lung cancer. The libraries were made with immunoSEQ v3. Profiled with immunoSEQ multiplex PCR; TCRdb holds only in-frame clones, not every one. The sample records about 50,000 clones, 71% being singletons. Time point specified: pre-treatment sample, taken before nivolumab and TIL therapy. Tumor tissue came from excised metastases, mostly pleural nodules or supraclavicular lymph nodes. The specimen comprised tumor tissue, sampled at baseline. The receptor source for this set is a person aged 25 to 80 with non-small cell lung cancer.

The chain uses TRBV19 and TRBJ1-2; a possible D gene is TRBD1 (6 bases). Trimming pared 4 bases from V and 8 bases from J, leaving 20 bases between. The length of the CDR3 is 15 residues. The germline V gene encodes CDR1 LNHDA and CDR2 SQIVND (reference sequence). As DNA, the CDR3 is TGTGCCAGTAGTACCCCGGGGGCCAAAACAGGGGGCTACACCTTC. This gives the protein CASSTPGAKTGGYTF.

This chain uses TRBV18 with TRBJ2-7, with TRBD1 matching 9 bases. This CDR3 region has 14 residues. The germline V gene encodes CDR1 KGHSH and CDR2 LQKENI. J lost 3 bases, V lost 3 bases, and 3 bases had no gene match. The CDR3 DNA follows: TGTGCCAGCTCACCCGGGACAGGGTTCTACGAGCAGTACTTC. Translating gives CASSPGTGFYEQYF.

The chain couples TRBV7-9 to TRBJ1-1; no firm D call. The V and J ends lost 6 bases and 3 bases respectively, with 26 bases between them. Germline-derived CDR1 and CDR2 are SEHNR and FQNEAQ (reference sequence). This CDR3 has 18 amino acids. The CDR3 protein is CASRAGEENLPRDTEAFF. CDR3 coding DNA: TGTGCCAGCAGGGCTGGGGAGGAGAATCTCCCTAGGGACACTGAAGCTTTCTTT.

This rearrangement joins TRBV9 to TRBJ2-7, with TRBD1 identical over 10 bases. There are 17 residues in the CDR3. V was clipped by 0 bases and J by 2 bases; unmatched bases: 8. Per germline, CDR1 SGDLS and CDR2 YYNGEE. In DNA, the CDR3 is TGTGCCAGCAGCGTAGCTCCGGGGGGACAGGGGCCCTACGAGCAGTACTTC. Its translation is CASSVAPGGQGPYEQYF.

The chain employs TRBV7-9 and TRBJ2-7; D unclear. CDR1 SEHNR and CDR2 FQNEAQ come from the germline V gene (reference sequence). The CDR3 length is 14 residues. V was trimmed by 1 base and J by 7 bases, leaving 14 bases between them. The CDR3 DNA reads as TGTGCCAGCAGCTTAGGCGCGATTTTAAGAGAGCAGTACTTC. Its translation is CASSLGAILREQYF.

The chain carries TRBV15 and TRBJ1-4; TRBD1 is a possible D gene (6 bases). The CDR3 has 16 residues. V was cut by 1 base and J by 6 bases, with 15 bases left in between. Germline CDR1 LNHNV, CDR2 YYDKDF (reference sequence). The CDR3 protein is CATSRARGGGDEKLFF. The CDR3 DNA is TGTGCCACCAGCAGAGCTAGGGGGGGTGGAGATGAAAAACTGTTTTTT.

This clone was seen a few times. This chain joins TRBV30 and TRBJ2-2; D gene unclear. The CDR3 covers 15 residues. Germline assignment: CDR1 GTSNPN and CDR2 SVGIG (reference sequence). V was cut by 4 bases and J by 4 bases, with 16 bases left in between. This CDR3 reads CAWTLNGAGTGELFF. CDR3 nucleotide sequence: TGTGCCTGGACCCTCAACGGTGCAGGCACCGGGGAGCTGTTTTTT. The whole variable domain, filled in from reference TRBV30 and TRBJ2-2, reads SQTIHQWPATLVQPVGSPLSLECTVEGTSNPNLYWYRQAAGRGLQLLFYSVGIGQISSEVPQNLSASRPQDRQFILSSKKLLLSDSGFYLCAWTLNGAGTGELFFGEGSRLTVL.

The chain links TRBV5-6 to TRBJ1-2; the D is unclear. The CDR3 totals 17 residues. CDR1 is SGHDT and CDR2 is YYEEEE in the germline V gene. Trimming took off 2 bases at V and 0 bases at J, with 17 bases between the two ends. CDR3 DNA sequence: TGTGCCAGCAGCTTCAGGTTAAACGGGCCCGCTAACTATGGCTACACCTTC. This gives the protein CASSFRLNGPANYGYTF. Together with reference TRBV5-6 and TRBJ1-2, the CDR3 gives the full variable domain: DAGVTQSPTHLIKTRGQQVTLRCSPKSGHDTVSWYQQALGQGPQFIFQYYEEEERQRGNFPDRFSGHQFPNYSSELNVNALLLGDSALYLCASSFRLNGPANYGYTFGSGTRLTVV.

This clone was counted only a few times. For the CDR3, the DNA is TGTGCCAGCAGTTCCGCGGGACAGGGAAAAGACAATGAGCAGTTCTTC. It specifies CASSSAGQGKDNEQFF. The gene calls are TRBV28 and TRBJ2-1, with 9 bases aligning to TRBD1. The CDR3 has 16 amino acids. Per the germline V gene, CDR1 is MDHEN and CDR2 is SYDVKM. V lost 4 bases, J lost 5 bases, and 9 bases stayed unmatched.

This clone was seen more than once but under ten times. The chain is built from TRBV6-5 and TRBJ1-3; D is unclear. The CDR3 sequence is 16 residues long. Trimming shortened V by 0 bases and J by 2 bases, and 11 bases separated the two germline ends. The V gene's germline CDR1 is MNHEY and CDR2 SVGAGI. The CDR3 DNA reads TGTGCCAGCAGTTACTCGGCGAGGGTTGCTGGAAACACCATATATTTT. It translates to CASSYSARVAGNTIYF.

This chain uses TRBV2 with TRBJ1-5, with no clear D. V was cut by 5 bases and J by 2 bases, with 13 bases left in between. This CDR3 contains 15 residues. Germline loops: CDR1 SNHLY, CDR2 FYNNEI. The CDR3 protein is CASSLNPRGNQPQHF. The CDR3, as DNA: TGTGCCAGCAGTTTAAACCCGAGGGGCAATCAGCCCCAGCATTTT.

This clone has more than one count but fewer than ten. The V and J genes are TRBV20-1 and TRBJ1-1; no definite D call. Trimming shortened V by 1 base and J by 3 bases, and 3 bases separated the two germline ends. The V gene's germline CDR1 is DFQATT and CDR2 SNEGSKA (reference sequence). The CDR3 length is 11 residues. DNA for the CDR3: TGCAGTGCTAGAGGGTACACTGAAGCTTTCTTT. It encodes CSARGYTEAFF.

The genes are TRBV5-1 and TRBJ1-1; TRBD1 matches 7 bases. Germline V gives CDR1 SGHRS, CDR2 YFSETQ. The CDR3 covers 12 residues. Germline trimming cut 4 bases from V and 6 bases from J; bases unmatched to any gene: 3. This CDR3 is CASSAGGPEAFF. CDR3 bases: TGCGCCAGCAGCGCAGGGGGTCCTGAAGCTTTCTTT. The full variable domain, in which reference TRBV5-1 and TRBJ1-1 provide the parts outside the CDR3, is KAGVTQTPRYLIKTRGQQVTLSCSPISGHRSVSWYQQTPGQGLQFLFEYFSETQRNKGNFPGRFSGRQFSNSRSEMNVSTLELGDSALYLCASSAGGPEAFFGQGTRLTVV.